Presented here are 32 T cell receptor beta chains from one specimen sequenced in a study of blood T cell repertoires in COVID-19. Assay used: immunoSEQ multiplex PCR; TCRdb lists only in-frame clones, some missing. The repertoire includes 250,000 to 400,000 clones, approximately 87% of them detected once, and 5.3% sits in the top ten. Material for sequencing was PBMCs or T cells enriched from blood (not recorded which). All receptors derive from a woman in her 30s who had recovered from COVID-19.

This chain's CDR3 is CASSLWDRGTETQYF. For the CDR3, the DNA is TGTGCCAGCAGCCTGTGGGACAGGGGAACCGAGACCCAGTACTTC. V gene TRBV7-9 combines with J gene TRBJ2-5; TRBD1 matches 10 bases. Losses at the gene ends were 5 bases for V and 5 bases for J; bases not matched to a gene: 8. The CDR3 covers 15 residues. Germline CDR1 SEHNR, CDR2 FQNEAQ (reference sequence).

The chain carries TRBV3-1 (or the pseudogene TRBV3-2) and TRBJ1-2; 7 bases fit TRBD1. Germline trimming cut 0 bases from V and 6 bases from J; bases unmatched to any gene: 10. The CDR3 totals 16 residues. CDR1 and CDR2 from the germline V gene are LGHDT and YNNKEL (reference sequence). The CDR3 region is CASSQDIRQGRNGYTF. CDR3 DNA sequence: TGTGCCAGCAGCCAAGATATTAGACAGGGACGGAATGGCTACACCTTC.

This chain uses TRBV5-5 with TRBJ2-7, with TRBD1 identical over 11 bases. The length of the CDR3 is 17 residues. V shed 4 bases, J shed 3 bases, and the junction held 12 bases outside the gene matches. Germline CDR1 is SGHKS and CDR2 is YYEKEE (reference sequence). CDR3 DNA sequence: TGTGCCAGCAGCCCAACTTACGCCGGGACAGGGGGCTACGAGCAGTACTTC. Translation gives CASSPTYAGTGGYEQYF.

CDR3 sequence: CASSFGTGNSILYTF. For the CDR3, the DNA is TGTGCCAGCAGCTTCGGAACAGGAAATTCCATACTCTACACCTTC. This chain joins TRBV5-6 and TRBJ1-2, with D possibly matching TRBD1 (5 bases). V gave up 2 bases and J gave up 10 bases, with 21 bases separating them. Germline CDR1 is SGHDT and CDR2 is YYEEEE. The CDR3 spans 15 residues.

This chain uses TRBV28 with TRBJ1-6; the match to TRBD1 covers 8 bases. Germline V gives CDR1 MDHEN, CDR2 SYDVKM. Germline trimming cut 6 bases from V and 7 bases from J; bases unmatched to any gene: 2. This CDR3 has 13 amino acids. CDR3 amino acids: CASRDRANSPLHF. In DNA form, the CDR3 reads TGTGCCAGCAGGGACAGGGCCAATTCACCCCTCCACTTT.

V and J are TRBV19 and TRBJ2-1, with unresolved D. The CDR3 totals 12 residues. V was shortened by 2 bases and J by 8 bases, with 7 bases between the two germline ends. Germline V gene data show CDR1 as LNHDA and CDR2 as SQIVND (reference sequence). The chain's CDR3 is CASSIIGDEQFF. In DNA, the CDR3 is TGTGCCAGTAGTATAATCGGTGATGAGCAGTTCTTC.

V and J are TRBV10-1 and TRBJ2-3, with TRBD1 matching 7 bases. Germline assignment: CDR1 WNHNN and CDR2 SYGVQD (reference sequence). This CDR3 has 16 residues. The V gene end was trimmed by 3 bases and the J gene end by 2 bases; junction bases not matched to a gene: 8. In DNA form, the CDR3 reads TGCGCCAGCAGTGAAGGGAGACAGGGAATCACAGATACGCAGTATTTT. Translating gives CASSEGRQGITDTQYF.

The DNA for the CDR3 is TGTGCCAGTACAGTTGACAGGGAAAACACTGAAGCTTTCTTT. It codes for CASTVDRENTEAFF. J is TRBJ1-1 and V is TRBV19; 7 nucleotides match TRBD1. Germline V gives CDR1 LNHDA, CDR2 SQIVND (reference sequence). After removal of 7 bases from V and 2 bases from J, the junction contained 7 bases not matched to a gene. The CDR3 runs to 14 residues.

The gene calls are TRBV2 and TRBJ2-3; a possible D gene is TRBD2 (6 bases). Germline loops: CDR1 SNHLY, CDR2 FYNNEI. Trimming removed 2 bases at V and 6 bases at J, with 12 bases between. The CDR3 contains 14 residues. CDR3 sequence (DNA): TGTGCCAGCAGTGAATGGGACTTCCGGGATACGCAGTATTTT. Encoded protein: CASSEWDFRDTQYF.

The V call is TRBV10-3, the J call TRBJ2-7, with D possibly TRBD2 on 6 matching bases. V was shortened by 3 bases and J by 3 bases, with 21 bases between the two germline ends. The CDR3 is 17 residues long. Germline CDR1 reads ENHRY; CDR2 reads SYGVKD. The DNA for the CDR3 is TGTGCCATCAGTGAAAAAGGAGGGCAGGGATGGGACTACGAGCAGTACTTC. Its protein product is CAISEKGGQGWDYEQYF.

The rearrangement uses TRBV14 and TRBJ1-2; possibly TRBD1 for D (6 bases). V lost 4 bases, J lost 9 bases, and 21 bases lay in between. The CDR3 loop spans 15 amino acids. Germline CDR1 reads SGHDN; CDR2 reads FVKESK. CDR3 in amino acids: CASSLTPSGGASYTF. The CDR3 region has the DNA TGTGCCAGCAGCCTAACCCCATCGGGGGGGGCCAGCTACACCTTC. The entire variable domain, with the rest obtained from reference TRBV14 and TRBJ1-2, is as follows: EAGVTQFPSHSVIEKGQTVTLRCDPISGHDNLYWYRRVMGKEIKFLLHFVKESKQDESGMPNNRFLAERTGGTYSTLKVQPAELEDSGVYFCASSLTPSGGASYTFGSGTRLTVV.

This rearrangement joins TRBV2 to TRBJ1-4; perhaps TRBD1 as D (5 bases). The CDR3 is 14 residues long. The ends were cut back, 7 bases at V and 0 bases at J, with 9 bases in the middle. Germline V gene sequence: CDR1 SNHLY, CDR2 FYNNEI. CDR3 sequence (DNA): TGTGCCAGCACACGGGGGGCAACTAATGAAAAACTGTTTTTT. It translates to CASTRGATNEKLFF.

Only one count was recorded for this clone. The chain recombines TRBV2 with TRBJ1-4, with D perhaps matching TRBD1 (6 bases). V was trimmed by 5 bases and J by 5 bases, leaving 12 bases between them. This CDR3 region has 14 residues. The V gene's germline CDR1 is SNHLY and CDR2 FYNNEI. CDR3 DNA sequence: TGTGCCAGCAGTCCCGGGACACCAAATGAAAAACTGTTTTTT. Protein: CASSPGTPNEKLFF.

The rearrangement uses TRBV6-5 and TRBJ1-4, with 12 bases fitting TRBD1. CDR1 and CDR2 (germline): MNHEY, SVGAGI. This CDR3 region has 15 residues. V dropped 8 bases and J dropped 6; count of bases not matched to a gene: 7. The CDR3 loop is CASRDRGQSDEKLFF. In DNA, the CDR3 is TGTGCCAGCCGGGACAGGGGGCAGTCGGATGAAAAACTGTTTTTT.

V gene TRBV11-2 combines with J gene TRBJ1-4; 10 positions agree with TRBD1. Germline CDR1 SGHAT, CDR2 FQNNGV. Germline trimming cut 5 bases from V and 6 bases from J; bases unmatched to any gene: 3. There are 14 residues in the CDR3. The CDR3, as DNA: TGTGCCAGCAGCGTCGGACAGGGGGATGAAAAACTGTTTTTT. It specifies CASSVGQGDEKLFF.

This chain connects TRBV7-9 to TRBJ1-3; TRBD1 might be the D (5 bases). This CDR3 is 16 amino acids long. CDR1 and CDR2 from the germline V gene are SEHNR and FQNEAQ (reference sequence). Trimming removed 1 base at V and 0 bases at J, with 10 bases between. The CDR3 nucleotides read TGTGCCAGCAGCTTAGGACCCCAGGGCTCTGGAAACACCATATATTTT. Protein: CASSLGPQGSGNTIYF.

The rearrangement joins TRBV18 to TRBJ2-6, with D possibly being TRBD2 (6 bases). The CDR3 totals 15 residues. The V gene's germline CDR1 is KGHSH and CDR2 LQKENI. V lost 9 bases to trimming and J lost 0 bases, with 12 bases between them. The DNA of the CDR3 is TGTGCCAGTACTCTAGCGCGCTCTGGGGCCAACGTCCTGACTTTC. Translation: CASTLARSGANVLTF.

The chain uses TRBV3-1 (or the pseudogene TRBV3-2) and TRBJ2-2; D remains ambiguous. V lost 4 bases and J lost 6, with 9 bases in between. CDR3 size: 13 residues. Germline lookup yields CDR1 LGHDT and CDR2 YNNKEL (reference sequence). CDR3 amino acids: CASSLLQSGELFF. CDR3 nucleotide sequence: TGTGCCAGCAGCCTCCTACAGTCCGGGGAGCTGTTTTTT.

This chain links TRBV19 with TRBJ1-5; 7 nucleotides agree with TRBD1. V dropped 6 bases and J dropped 4; count of bases not matched to a gene: 12. Germline CDR1 reads LNHDA; CDR2 reads SQIVND (reference sequence). The CDR3 is 16 amino acids. As DNA, the CDR3 is TGTGCCAGTAGGGGACGGGGACAGACAGGGAATCAGCCCCAGCATTTT. As protein: CASRGRGQTGNQPQHF.

This clone has ten or more counts. V gene TRBV5-1 combines with J gene TRBJ2-7; the D is unclear. Trimming stripped 3 bases from V and 4 bases from J, with 11 bases between. The CDR3 covers 13 residues. Germline-derived CDR1 and CDR2 are SGHRS and YFSETQ. CDR3 sequence reads: CASSWQVGYEQYF. DNA of the CDR3: TGCGCCAGCAGCTGGCAGGTTGGTTACGAGCAGTACTTC.

The V gene is TRBV29-1, the J gene TRBJ2-1; 7 bases map to TRBD1. The CDR3 is made up of 18 amino acids. Germline CDR1 reads SQVTM; CDR2 reads ANQGSEA. V lost 1 base and J lost 2; bases outside the gene matches: 14. The CDR3 nucleotides read TGCAGCGTTGAAGGCCTCTCACAGGGGCTCGGACCCTACAATGAGCAGTTCTTC. Translation gives CSVEGLSQGLGPYNEQFF.

The chain carries TRBV19 and TRBJ1-5; TRBD1 aligns across 12 bases. Germline V CDR1 and CDR2: LNHDA, SQIVND (reference sequence). CDR3 size: 14 residues. J gave up 7 bases and V 4 bases, and 2 bases lay outside the gene matches. The CDR3 nucleotides read TGTGCCAGTAGTACGGGGACAGGGGGCCAGCCCCAGCATTTT. It translates to CASSTGTGGQPQHF.

This chain uses TRBV19 with TRBJ2-1; D is possibly TRBD2 (6 bases). Germline lookup yields CDR1 LNHDA and CDR2 SQIVND (reference sequence). The ends were cut back, 4 bases at V and 2 bases at J, with 12 bases in the middle. The CDR3 consists of 15 residues. This CDR3 is CASSSRGATYNEQFF. The CDR3 DNA reads TGTGCCAGTAGTAGTCGCGGGGCAACCTACAATGAGCAGTTCTTC.

This chain's CDR3 is CASSEPALQGYTF. The CDR3 nucleotides read TGTGCCAGCAGTGAACCGGCATTACAGGGCTACACCTTC. The rearrangement links TRBV2 to TRBJ1-2; D is undetermined. With 2 bases removed from V and 8 bases from J, the gap between germline ends came to 12 bases. The germline gives CDR1 SNHLY, CDR2 FYNNEI. The CDR3 runs 13 residues.

The chain links TRBV2 to TRBJ2-1, with 12 bases matching TRBD2. Per the germline V gene, CDR1 is SNHLY and CDR2 is FYNNEI. With V trimmed by 8 bases and J by 4 bases, 9 bases remained unmatched. The CDR3 runs to 16 residues. CDR3 sequence reads: CASRPRTSGDYNEQFF. The CDR3 coding sequence is TGTGCCAGCCGCCCTAGGACTAGCGGGGATTACAATGAGCAGTTCTTC.

The V gene is TRBV21-1, the J gene TRBJ1-6; TRBD1 was called by the table and not checked on the DNA. TRBV21-1 is a listed pseudogene. The CDR3 has 18 residues. CDR3 in DNA: TGTGCCAGCAGCGGAACGACAACAGGGGTCTCCTATAATTCACCCCTCCACTTT. Amino acid sequence: CASSGTTTGVSYNSPLHF.

V gene TRBV6-5 combines with J gene TRBJ2-1; 8 nucleotides align to TRBD1. CDR3 length: 12 amino acids. V lost 10 bases, J lost 8 bases, and 7 bases stayed unmatched. The germline gives CDR1 MNHEY, CDR2 SVGAGI. CDR3 protein: CATRTGNDEQFF. CDR3 coding DNA: TGTGCCACGCGGACAGGGAATGATGAGCAGTTCTTC.

The chain recombines TRBV4-3 with TRBJ2-3, with 8 bases lining up with TRBD2. Per germline, CDR1 LGHNA and CDR2 YSLEER. The junction had 11 bases not matched to a gene; V was cut back by 2 bases and J by 10 bases. The CDR3 has 15 residues. The CDR3 spells CASSQKAGAPIPQYF. For the CDR3, the DNA is TGCGCCAGCAGCCAAAAAGCGGGGGCCCCCATTCCGCAGTATTTT.

The chain carries TRBV5-4 and TRBJ2-5; the D gene is possibly TRBD2 (6 bases). Between the trimmed V and J ends, which lost 4 bases and 5 bases, there was a span of 12 bases. CDR3 size: 13 residues. The germline V gene encodes CDR1 SGHNT and CDR2 YYREEE (reference sequence). The DNA for the CDR3 is TGTGCCAGCAGCCCTAGCGCTCGGGAGACCCAGTACTTC. Protein: CASSPSARETQYF. Full variable domain (rest looked up from reference TRBV5-4 and TRBJ2-5): ETGVTQSPTHLIKTRGQQVTLRCSSQSGHNTVSWYQQALGQGPQFIFQYYREEENGRGNFPPRFSGLQFPNYSSELNVNALELDDSALYLCASSPSARETQYFGPGTRLLVL.

The J gene is TRBJ2-5, the V gene TRBV7-9; 9 bases fit TRBD1. This CDR3 contains 16 residues. Germline V gene lookup returns CDR1 SEHNR and CDR2 FQNEAQ (reference sequence). Trimming removed 3 bases from V and 6 bases from J; junction bases left unmatched: 11. CDR3 loop: CASSLGYRGRGKTQYF. The CDR3 DNA reads as TGTGCCAGCAGCTTGGGGTACAGGGGGCGCGGGAAGACCCAGTACTTC.

CDR3: CASSEVSSNEKLFF. In nucleotides, the CDR3 is TGTGCCAGCAGTGAAGTCTCCAGTAATGAAAAACTGTTTTTT. This chain links TRBV25-1 with TRBJ1-4; D is unclear. CDR1 MGHDK and CDR2 SYGVNS come from the germline V gene. This CDR3 is 14 amino acids long. V was clipped by 2 bases and J by 4 bases, with 8 bases between them.

The CDR3 is CASTSARGDTIYF. CDR3 DNA sequence: TGTGCCAGCACCTCGGCCCGAGGAGACACCATATATTTT. This chain joins TRBV3-1 (or the pseudogene TRBV3-2) and TRBJ1-3, with D uncertain. The V end was cut by 7 bases, the J end by 8 bases, with 15 bases between. Germline V gene sequence: CDR1 LGHDT, CDR2 YNNKEL (reference sequence). The CDR3 is 13 residues long.